This T cell receptor beta chain was observed in a study of T cell responses to AZD1222 COVID-19 vaccine. Trimming cost V 0 bases and J 5 bases, with 12 bases left between them. Germline V gene lookup returns CDR1 SGHRS and CDR2 YFSETQ. This CDR3 comprises 15 residues. Measured with immunoSEQ multiplex PCR; TCRdb has only the in-frame clones, and not every one. The table shows about 150,000 clones, with more than 70% occurring only once. The chain links TRBV5-1 to TRBJ2-1, with a possible D match to TRBD1 (5 bases). The sequence was obtained from an adult in good health. The specimen was peripheral blood, collected on day 0 of AZD1222 vaccination. The CDR3 bases are TGCGCCAGCAGCTTGGAAGGGCCAGGGCACAATGAGCAGTTCTTC. Translating gives CASSLEGPGHNEQFF.